This TCR beta chain was retrieved from a study of blood T cell repertoires in COVID-19. Overall study: T cells, B-cell-depleted T cells, or PBMCs supplied cDNA or gDNA.

Germline values: CDR1 MNHEY, CDR2 SMNVEV (reference sequence). V lost 6 bases and J lost 0, with 18 bases in between. This CDR3 is 17 amino acids long. The table came from immunoSEQ multiplex PCR; TCRdb's copy has only in-frame clones and leaves some out. The table lists around 170,000 clones, about nine tenths of them singletons. The gene calls are TRBV27 and TRBJ2-1; D is perhaps TRBD2 (7 bases). The TCR was taken from a man between 60 and 70 years old with acute or convalescent COVID-19. Sequences were obtained from peripheral blood. This CDR3 is CASRRGAGVNSYNEQFF. CDR3 nucleotide sequence: TGTGCCAGCAGACGGGGGGCAGGGGTGAACTCCTACAATGAGCAGTTCTTC.